The source of this T cell receptor beta chain is a study of blood T cell repertoires in COVID-19. This clone was found once. The CDR3 is made up of 20 amino acids. Clones were sequenced by immunoSEQ multiplex PCR, and TCRdb holds only the in-frame ones, with some missing. Of approximately 480,000 clones listed, approximately 86% are singletons. Sequencing was done on a sample of PBMCs or T cells enriched from blood (not recorded which). This sequence joins TRBV12-1 and TRBJ1-5; TRBD1 was called by the table and not checked on the DNA. TRBV12-1 is a known pseudogene. This sequence originates from a woman under 30 who had recovered from COVID-19. The CDR3 spells CASSLRDNDRDRYSNQPQHF. Written as DNA, the CDR3 is TGTGCCAGCAGCCTGCGCGATAACGACCGGGACAGATATAGCAATCAGCCCCAGCATTTT.